This paragraph covers one T cell receptor (beta chain) sequence. Antigen specificity is unknown. This entry is derived from a study of T cell repertoires in cytomegalovirus infection. Overall study findings and caveats: Clonotype analysis showed dominance of the ex vivo response by HLA-C-restricted CMV-specific TCR beta clonotypes.

TCRdb fed the reads into MiXCR, producing one record per CDR3 protein. This sample carries hundreds of thousands of distinct CDR3 sequences, around a sixth of them seen once, and the ten largest clones take around 12%. The CDR3 has 18 amino acids. The germline V gene encodes CDR1 MNHEY and CDR2 SMNVEV (reference sequence). Trimming cost V 2 bases and J 0 bases; bases outside gene matches: 13. The chain joins TRBV27 to TRBJ2-7; 7 nucleotides agree with TRBD2. The source material was PBMCs. The sequence was collected from a human donor in good health (CMV status not recorded). Some clones in this sample may be carry-over from other donors' samples. For the CDR3, the DNA is TGTGCCAGCAGTTTACGGGCCGGGGCGGGGGATAGCTCCTACGAGCAGTACTTC. Translating gives CASSLRAGAGDSSYEQYF.